This T cell receptor (beta chain) derives from a study of metastatic and nonmetastatic thyroid tumors. Across the study: Comparison of repertoires was carried out across blood and tumor or nodule tissue from malignant and benign thyroid patients.

Original processing notes: Researchers built a distant-metastasis classifier for papillary thyroid cancer that drew on CDR3 differences across clinicopathological groups. TCRdb redid the clone calls on the PCR reads using MiXCR. These V and J calls are TCRdb output, not the study's own analysis. The table has around 20,000 clones, about a third seen once. This clone was found a few times. Antigen specificity is unknown. Before thyroid surgery, none of the patients had received any treatment. This CDR3 comprises 14 residues. The V and J ends lost 3 bases and 9 bases respectively, with 12 bases between them. Germline loops: CDR1 MDHEN, CDR2 SYDVKM. Whole-study findings and limits: As reported, TCR beta diversity in blood and tumor was significantly higher in malignant thyroid tumors than in benign nodules.

The source is a female donor with papillary thyroid cancer or a benign thyroid nodule (not recorded which). Some clones in this sample may be carry-over from other donors' samples. The sequenced sample consisted of tumor tissue. The chain carries TRBV28 and TRBJ1-6, with D possibly TRBD1 on 6 matching bases. The CDR3 region has the DNA TGTGCCAGCAGTTTTGCTCGGGACACTTCACCCCTCCACTTT. Its translation is CASSFARDTSPLHF.